Below, one T cell receptor beta chain is given with its context. The antigen is undetermined. One entry per CDR3 protein, called by TCRdb with MiXCR from the RT-PCR reads. Among some 180,000 distinct CDR3 sequences listed, approximately 8.7% were seen once. The record originates from a study of response to subunit inactivated influenza vaccine. Study-wide results and caveats: Each seasonal influenza vaccination recruits few new T cells, the authors suggested.

The V end was cut by 1 base, the J end by 5 bases, with 8 bases between. From germline, CDR1 is SEHNR and CDR2 FQNEAQ (reference sequence). The CDR3 contains 13 residues. The origin of this receptor is a man in his fifties or sixties who received an inactivated influenza vaccine. The chain recombines TRBV7-9 with TRBJ1-1, with D perhaps matching TRBD1 (6 bases). The material sequenced was non-naive T cells sorted from PBMCs, taken on the day of vaccination. The CDR3 DNA follows: TGTGCCAGCAGCTTAGACCAGGGGACTGAAGCTTTCTTT. The encoded protein is CASSLDQGTEAFF.